Below are 28 T cell receptor beta chains sequenced from a single sample in a study of T cell responses to AZD1222 COVID-19 vaccine. Only in-frame clones appear in the TCRdb table, and some are missing; sequencing was by immunoSEQ multiplex PCR. The profile shows approximately 110,000 clones, roughly 87% of them singletons. The starting material was peripheral blood, obtained on day 0 of AZD1222 vaccination. The receptors shown here come from an adult in good health.

The chain joins TRBV5-5 to TRBJ1-5, with TRBD1 matching over 9 bases. The CDR3 runs 15 residues. The junction had 4 bases not matched to a gene; V was cut back by 1 base and J by 5 bases. The germline V gene encodes CDR1 SGHKS and CDR2 YYEKEE (reference sequence). The CDR3: CASSLMDRGDQPQHF. CDR3 DNA sequence: TGTGCCAGCAGCTTGATGGACAGGGGTGATCAGCCCCAGCATTTT.

Comments on this clone: The same CDR3 also results from other DNA sequences found in this sample. CDR3 DNA sequence: TGTGCCAGCAGTGGCGGGGGAGATACGCAGTATTTT. Amino acids: CASSGGGDTQYF. The rearrangement links TRBV2 to TRBJ2-3; 7 bases agree with TRBD2. There are 12 residues in the CDR3. CDR1 and CDR2 from the germline V gene are SNHLY and FYNNEI. J gave up 5 bases and V 4 bases, and 0 bases lay outside the gene matches. Supplemented by reference TRBV2 and TRBJ2-3, the full variable domain reads EPEVTQTPSHQVTQMGQEVILRCVPISNHLYFYWYRQILGQKVEFLVSFYNNEISEKSEIFDDQFSVERPDGSNFTLKIRSTKLEDSAMYFCASSGGGDTQYFGPGTRLTVL.

V and J are TRBV19 and TRBJ2-4; the D is unclear. There are 13 residues in the CDR3. CDR1 is LNHDA and CDR2 is SQIVND in the germline V gene (reference sequence). The V end lost 4 bases, the J end lost 0 bases, and 4 bases lay between the germline ends. CDR3 sequence: CASSTLAKNIQYF. As DNA, the CDR3 is TGTGCCAGTAGTACATTAGCCAAAAACATTCAGTACTTC.

The chain uses TRBV7-8 and TRBJ1-3; no reliable D call. Germline loops: CDR1 SGHVS, CDR2 FQNEAQ. V was clipped by 0 bases and J by 0 bases, with 6 bases between them. CDR3 length equals 15 residues. The DNA of the CDR3 is TGTGCCAGCAGCTTAGCAGGGTACTCTGGAAACACCATATATTTT. Its translation is CASSLAGYSGNTIYF.

V and J are TRBV6-5 and TRBJ1-5, with a weak D call TRBD1 (6 bases). The germline V gene has CDR1 MNHEY and CDR2 SVGAGI. The V end was cut by 7 bases, the J end by 6 bases, with 13 bases between. This CDR3 spans 13 amino acids. The CDR3: CASTRGGGQPQHF. CDR3 bases: TGTGCCAGCACCCGGGGAGGGGGTCAGCCCCAGCATTTT.

The rearrangement uses TRBV7-2 and TRBJ2-3; 13 positions match TRBD2. The CDR3 runs 16 residues. V lost 1 base to trimming and J lost 5 bases; unmatched junction nucleotides: 3. Germline loops: CDR1 SGHTA, CDR2 FQGNSA. The CDR3 nucleotides are TGTGCCAGCAGCTTAGGGGGACTAGCGGGACGAGATACGCAGTATTTT. Amino acid sequence: CASSLGGLAGRDTQYF.

The J gene is TRBJ1-2, the V gene TRBV27; 8 nucleotides line up with TRBD1. The CDR3 spans 16 residues. V was pared by 5 bases and J by 3 bases, with 11 bases of the junction left unmatched. Germline V gives CDR1 MNHEY, CDR2 SMNVEV (reference sequence). The CDR3 here is CASSAFTGTGHYGYTF. The CDR3 bases are TGTGCCAGCAGTGCCTTTACCGGGACAGGACACTATGGCTACACCTTC.

The chain employs TRBV7-4 and TRBJ1-5; D unresolved. Trimming removed 0 bases from V and 0 bases from J, with 9 bases in between. CDR1 is SGHVT and CDR2 is SQSDAQ in the germline V gene. The CDR3 is 16 residues long. In DNA form, the CDR3 reads TGTGCCAGCAGCTTAGCGCGGTTGTCTAGCAATCAGCCCCAGCATTTT. Translated, it gives CASSLARLSSNQPQHF. The variable domain in full, with the rest retrieved from reference TRBV7-4 and TRBJ1-5, is GAGVSQSPRYKVAKRGRDVALRCDSISGHVTLYWYRQTLGQGSEVLTYSQSDAQRDKSGRPSGRFSAERPERSVSTLKIQRTEQGDSAVYLCASSLARLSSNQPQHFGDGTRLSIL.

This clone counts as medium-sized (0.01 to 0.1%). The CDR3 region has the DNA TGTGCCAGCAGTGGGGACCGATTCTCTGGGGCCAACGTCCTGACTTTC. Protein: CASSGDRFSGANVLTF. The chain has TRBV2 and TRBJ2-6; the D gene could be TRBD1 or TRBD2 (5 bases each). V was clipped by 4 bases and J by 0 bases, with 10 bases between them. The CDR3 has 16 amino acids. CDR1 and CDR2 from the germline V gene are SNHLY and FYNNEI. The variable domain in full, completed from reference TRBV2 and TRBJ2-6, reads EPEVTQTPSHQVTQMGQEVILRCVPISNHLYFYWYRQILGQKVEFLVSFYNNEISEKSEIFDDQFSVERPDGSNFTLKIRSTKLEDSAMYFCASSGDRFSGANVLTFGAGSRLTVL.

CDR3 coding DNA: TGTGCCAGTCAGGGGGCGGGTAATTCACCCCTCCACTTT. The encoded protein is CASQGAGNSPLHF. The chain has TRBV6-5 and TRBJ1-6; 8 positions agree with TRBD1. From germline, CDR1 is MNHEY and CDR2 SVGAGI. The CDR3 contains 13 residues. J was trimmed by 6 bases and V by 9 bases; bases with no gene match: 4.

The V gene is TRBV13, the J gene TRBJ2-1, with D hard to call. Germline CDR1 is PRHDT and CDR2 is FYEKMQ (reference sequence). The CDR3 extends over 14 amino acids. V was clipped by 1 base and J by 10 bases, with 14 bases between them. CDR3 loop: CASSLVSTSLEQFF. The CDR3 DNA follows: TGTGCCAGCAGCTTAGTCTCCACATCGCTCGAGCAGTTCTTC.

The chain recombines TRBV7-2 with TRBJ2-2, with 7 bases lining up with TRBD1. Germline-derived CDR1 and CDR2 are SGHTA and FQGNSA. V dropped 5 bases and J dropped 4; count of bases not matched to a gene: 10. The CDR3 has 16 residues. The CDR3 DNA sequence: TGTGCCAGCAGCCCAGGGGGTTCAGGGGGCACCGGGGAGCTGTTTTTT. Translating gives CASSPGGSGGTGELFF. Using reference TRBV7-2 and TRBJ2-2 for the parts outside the CDR3, the full variable domain is GAGVSQSPSNKVTEKGKDVELRCDPISGHTALYWYRQSLGQGLEFLIYFQGNSAPDKSGLPSDRFSAERTGGSVSTLTIQRTQQEDSAVYLCASSPGGSGGTGELFFGEGSRLTVL.

This chain links TRBV7-6 with TRBJ2-2; possible D gene TRBD1, 6 bases. Trimming took 4 bases from V and 0 from J, leaving 12 bases between them. Germline V gene data show CDR1 as SGHVS and CDR2 as FNYEAQ. The CDR3 is made up of 16 amino acids. The CDR3 loop is CASSSRQVSNTGELFF. The DNA for the CDR3 is TGTGCCAGCAGCTCCCGACAGGTTTCGAACACCGGGGAGCTGTTTTTT.

The CDR3 DNA sequence: TGTGCCAGCAGCTTAGTAGCGGGTTCCAGCACAGATACGCAGTATTTT. Translation gives CASSLVAGSSTDTQYF. This chain joins TRBV11-2 and TRBJ2-3; TRBD2 agrees at 7 bases. The germline V gene has CDR1 SGHAT and CDR2 FQNNGV. The V segment lost 1 base and the J segment 0 bases; nucleotides outside the gene matches: 4. The CDR3 is 16 residues long.

This clone has just one count. The chain joins TRBV6-5 to TRBJ2-7; TRBD1 is a possible D gene (6 bases). The CDR3 consists of 15 residues. Germline CDR1 reads MNHEY; CDR2 reads SVGAGI. Trimming shortened V by 4 bases and J by 4 bases, and 17 bases separated the two germline ends. In DNA, the CDR3 is TGTGCCAGCAGTTCGCCTGGGGGCGAAGGGTACGAGCAGTACTTC. It encodes CASSSPGGEGYEQYF.

This chain uses TRBV5-6 with TRBJ2-3; 9 bases are shared with TRBD2. The CDR3 length is 17 residues. Germline loops: CDR1 SGHDT, CDR2 YYEEEE. Trimming removed 0 bases from V and 4 bases from J; junction bases left unmatched: 9. The CDR3 is CASSLVGASGEADTQYF. In DNA, the CDR3 is TGTGCCAGCAGCTTGGTCGGGGCTAGCGGGGAAGCAGATACGCAGTATTTT.

This chain joins TRBV4-1 and TRBJ1-6; D may be TRBD1 (6 bases). The CDR3 length is 20 residues. V was pared by 2 bases and J by 0 bases, with 20 bases between. Germline values: CDR1 MGHRA, CDR2 YSYEKL. In nucleotides, the CDR3 is TGCGCCAGCAGCCAATATGTTAGGGGGACAAAGAGCTCCTATAATTCACCCCTCCACTTT. This sequence encodes CASSQYVRGTKSSYNSPLHF.

The V call is TRBV5-1, the J call TRBJ1-1; no firm D call. The CDR3 has 15 residues. Germline V gene sequence: CDR1 SGHRS, CDR2 YFSETQ. Trimming pared 1 base from V and 1 base from J, leaving 11 bases between. The CDR3 coding sequence is TGCGCCAGCAGCTTGTCTCCGGGTGGGAACACTGAAGCTTTCTTT. This translates into CASSLSPGGNTEAFF. Drawing the rest from reference TRBV5-1 and TRBJ1-1, the complete variable domain is KAGVTQTPRYLIKTRGQQVTLSCSPISGHRSVSWYQQTPGQGLQFLFEYFSETQRNKGNFPGRFSGRQFSNSRSEMNVSTLELGDSALYLCASSLSPGGNTEAFFGQGTRLTVV.

The chain has TRBV3-1 (or the pseudogene TRBV3-2) and TRBJ1-1; D uncertain. Germline-derived CDR1 and CDR2 are LGHDT and YNNKEL (reference sequence). The CDR3 consists of 13 residues. Trimming cost V 3 bases and J 6 bases, with 11 bases left between them. CDR3 sequence reads: CASSHGRASEAFF. CDR3 in DNA: TGTGCCAGCAGCCACGGGAGAGCTTCTGAAGCTTTCTTT.

This clone was found once. The gene calls are TRBV5-1 and TRBJ1-1; D might be TRBD1 (6 bases). The ends were cut back, 0 bases at V and 3 bases at J, with 12 bases in the middle. The germline V gene encodes CDR1 SGHRS and CDR2 YFSETQ. The CDR3 runs to 15 residues. CDR3 amino acids: CASSLAGGLDTEAFF. In DNA form, the CDR3 reads TGCGCCAGCAGCTTGGCCGGGGGGCTGGACACTGAAGCTTTCTTT.

The chain recombines TRBV7-3 with TRBJ2-5; 9 bases align to TRBD2. V shed 5 bases, J shed 6 bases, and the junction held 4 bases outside the gene matches. This CDR3 has 13 residues. The germline gives CDR1 SGHTA, CDR2 FQGTGA. This CDR3 reads CASSEGLAKTQYF. The CDR3, as DNA: TGTGCCAGCAGCGAGGGACTAGCAAAGACCCAGTACTTC.

This sequence joins TRBV12-3 or TRBV12-4 and TRBJ2-3; D is unresolved. Trimming stripped 4 bases from V and 3 bases from J, with 2 bases between. The CDR3 covers 11 residues. The CDR3 DNA follows: TGTGCCAGCAGTTCTACAGATACGCAGTATTTT. It translates to CASSSTDTQYF.

V gene TRBV27 combines with J gene TRBJ1-3; 7 bases align to TRBD1. The CDR3 is 13 residues long. CDR1 is MNHEY and CDR2 is SMNVEV in the germline V gene (reference sequence). Trimming at V came to 7 bases and at J to 4 bases, leaving 4 bases not matched to a gene. The CDR3 nucleotides read TGTGCCAGCATAGACAGGGTCGGAAACACCATATATTTT. Residues: CASIDRVGNTIYF.

This CDR3 reads CASSLASRGFNEQYF. The CDR3 DNA sequence: TGTGCCAGCAGCTTGGCCTCCAGGGGATTTAACGAGCAGTACTTC. The rearrangement joins TRBV5-8 to TRBJ2-7, with a weak D call TRBD1 (6 bases). Trimming cost V 0 bases and J 5 bases, with 15 bases left between them. In germline, CDR1 is SGHTS, CDR2 YDEGEE. This CDR3 spans 15 amino acids.

V is TRBV6-4 and J is TRBJ2-3; D remains unclear. CDR1 is MRHNA, CDR2 SNTAGT, per germline. V was trimmed by 0 bases and J by 5 bases, leaving 9 bases between them. This CDR3 contains 14 residues. CDR3 coding DNA: TGTGCCAGCAGTGACTCAGGACGGCAAGATACGCAGTATTTT. It yields the protein CASSDSGRQDTQYF.

In its sample, this clone ranks as medium-sized. The chain links TRBV27 to TRBJ2-1; TRBD2 matches 15 bases. V shed 3 bases, J shed 7 bases, and the junction held 7 bases outside the gene matches. This CDR3 is built from 17 residues. Germline V gives CDR1 MNHEY, CDR2 SMNVEV (reference sequence). CDR3 residues: CASSFRTSGGAGNEQFF. In nucleotides, the CDR3 is TGTGCCAGCAGTTTTCGGACTAGCGGGGGGGCGGGGAATGAGCAGTTCTTC.

This chain connects TRBV27 to TRBJ1-4; D is perhaps TRBD1 (5 bases). The germline V gene has CDR1 MNHEY and CDR2 SMNVEV (reference sequence). V was pared by 6 bases and J by 7 bases, with 12 bases between. This CDR3 comprises 13 residues. Here the CDR3 reads CASRWGVGEKLFF. As DNA, the CDR3 is TGTGCCAGCAGATGGGGGGTCGGTGAAAAACTGTTTTTT.

V usage is TRBV10-2 and J usage is TRBJ2-5; 8 bases are shared with TRBD2. J was trimmed by 4 bases and V by 6 bases; bases with no gene match: 1. The CDR3 runs to 12 residues. Germline CDR1 and CDR2: WSHSY and SAAADI. The CDR3 sequence is CASSLAGETQYF. Here the CDR3 DNA reads TGCGCCAGCAGCCTAGCGGGAGAGACCCAGTACTTC.